The T cell receptor (beta chain) under discussion was sequenced for a study of T cell responses to AZD1222 COVID-19 vaccine. Germline lookup yields CDR1 MDHEN and CDR2 SYDVKM. Germline trimming cut 7 bases from V and 4 bases from J; bases unmatched to any gene: 3. The CDR3 consists of 13 residues. Sequenced by immunoSEQ multiplex PCR; TCRdb stores in-frame clones only, minus some. The data show about 99,000 clones, with about nine tenths seen just once and 4% to 6% held by the top ten. The input for sequencing was peripheral blood, taken on day 0 of AZD1222 vaccination. The origin of this receptor is an adult in good health. This rearrangement joins TRBV28 to TRBJ2-2; TRBD1 matches 7 bases. This chain's CDR3 is CASITGVTGELFF. In DNA form, the CDR3 reads TGTGCCAGCATAACAGGGGTCACCGGGGAGCTGTTTTTT.